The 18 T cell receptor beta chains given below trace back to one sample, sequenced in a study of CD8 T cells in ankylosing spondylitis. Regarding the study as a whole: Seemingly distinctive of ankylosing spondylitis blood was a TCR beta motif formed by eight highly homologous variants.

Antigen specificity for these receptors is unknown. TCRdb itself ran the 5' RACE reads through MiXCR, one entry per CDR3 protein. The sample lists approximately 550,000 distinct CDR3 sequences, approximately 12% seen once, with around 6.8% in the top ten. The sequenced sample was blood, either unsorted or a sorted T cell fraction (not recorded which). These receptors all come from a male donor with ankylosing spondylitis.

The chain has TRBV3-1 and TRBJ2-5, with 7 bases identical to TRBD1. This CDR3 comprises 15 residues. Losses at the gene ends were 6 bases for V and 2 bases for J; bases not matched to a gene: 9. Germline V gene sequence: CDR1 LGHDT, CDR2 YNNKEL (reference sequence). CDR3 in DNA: TGTGCCAGCAGTTTTGGACAGGCACGTCAAGAGACCCAGTACTTC. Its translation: CASSFGQARQETQYF.

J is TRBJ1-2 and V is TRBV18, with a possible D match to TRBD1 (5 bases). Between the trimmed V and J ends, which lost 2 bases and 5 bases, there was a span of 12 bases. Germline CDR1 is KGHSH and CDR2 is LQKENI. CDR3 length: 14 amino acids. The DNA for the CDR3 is TGTGCCAGCTCACCAGACCAGGGCGGGTATGGCTACACCTTC. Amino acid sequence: CASSPDQGGYGYTF. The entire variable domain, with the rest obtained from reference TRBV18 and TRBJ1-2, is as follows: NAGVMQNPRHLVRRRGQEARLRCSPMKGHSHVYWYRQLPEEGLKFMVYLQKENIIDESGMPKERFSAEFPKEGPSILRIQQVVRGDSAAYFCASSPDQGGYGYTFGSGTRLTVV.

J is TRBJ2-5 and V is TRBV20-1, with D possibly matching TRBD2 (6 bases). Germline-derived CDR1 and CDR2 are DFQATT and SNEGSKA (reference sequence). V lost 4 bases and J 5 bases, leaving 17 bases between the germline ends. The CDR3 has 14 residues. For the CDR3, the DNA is TGCAGTGCTAAACTAGCCGCGTCGGGGGAGACCCAGTACTTC. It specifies CSAKLAASGETQYF.

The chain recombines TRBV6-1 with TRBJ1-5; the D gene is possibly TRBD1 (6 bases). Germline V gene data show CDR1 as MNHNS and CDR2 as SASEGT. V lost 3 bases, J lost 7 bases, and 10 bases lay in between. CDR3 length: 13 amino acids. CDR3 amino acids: CASSDHRAQPQHF. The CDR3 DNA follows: TGTGCCAGCAGTGACCACAGGGCCCAGCCCCAGCATTTT.

CDR3 bases: TGTGCCTGGAGTGGGGACATGAACACTGAAGCTTTCTTT. Translated: CAWSGDMNTEAFF. The gene calls are TRBV30 and TRBJ1-1; D is perhaps TRBD1 (6 bases). V lost 1 base and J 0 bases, leaving 6 bases between the germline ends. Per the germline V gene, CDR1 is GTSNPN and CDR2 is SVGIG (reference sequence). This CDR3 has 13 residues.

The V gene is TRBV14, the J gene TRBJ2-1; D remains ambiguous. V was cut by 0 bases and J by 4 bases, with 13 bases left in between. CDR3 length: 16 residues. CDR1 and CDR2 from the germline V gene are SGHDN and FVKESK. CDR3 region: CASSQDLRSGYNEQFF. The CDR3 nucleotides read TGTGCCAGCAGCCAAGATCTACGGTCTGGATACAATGAGCAGTTCTTC.

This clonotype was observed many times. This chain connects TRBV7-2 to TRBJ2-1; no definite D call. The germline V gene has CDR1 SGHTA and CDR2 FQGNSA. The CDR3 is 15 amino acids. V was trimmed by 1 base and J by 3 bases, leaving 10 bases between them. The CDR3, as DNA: TGTGCCAGCAGCTTAGGGGCAGCCCTCTACAATGAGCAGTTCTTC. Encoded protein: CASSLGAALYNEQFF.

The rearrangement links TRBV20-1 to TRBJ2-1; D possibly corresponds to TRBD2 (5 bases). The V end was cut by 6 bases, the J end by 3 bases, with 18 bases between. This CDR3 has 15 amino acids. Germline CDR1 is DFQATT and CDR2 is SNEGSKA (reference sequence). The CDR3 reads CSAAWRSRDYNEQFF. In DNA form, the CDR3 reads TGCAGTGCCGCCTGGCGTAGCCGGGACTACAATGAGCAGTTCTTC.

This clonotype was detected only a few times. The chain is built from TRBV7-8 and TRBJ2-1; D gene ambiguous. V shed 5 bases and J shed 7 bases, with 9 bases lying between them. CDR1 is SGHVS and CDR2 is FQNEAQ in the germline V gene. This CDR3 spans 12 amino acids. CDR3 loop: CASSTLLNEQFF. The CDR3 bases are TGTGCCAGCAGCACCTTGCTTAATGAGCAGTTCTTC. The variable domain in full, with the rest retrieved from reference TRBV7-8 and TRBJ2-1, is GAGVSQSPRYKVAKRGQDVALRCDPISGHVSLFWYQQALGQGPEFLTYFQNEAQLDKSGLPSDRFFAERPEGSVSTLKIQRTQQEDSAVYLCASSTLLNEQFFGPGTRLTVL.

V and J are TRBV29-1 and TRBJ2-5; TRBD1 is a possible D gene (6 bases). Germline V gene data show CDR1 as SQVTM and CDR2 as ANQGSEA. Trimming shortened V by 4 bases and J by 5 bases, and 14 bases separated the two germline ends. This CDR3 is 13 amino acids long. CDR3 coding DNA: TGCAGCGTTGGGGCACAGGGTTTTGAGACCCAGTACTTC. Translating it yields CSVGAQGFETQYF. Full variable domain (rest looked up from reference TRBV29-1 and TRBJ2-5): SAVISQKPSRDICQRGTSLTIQCQVDSQVTMMFWYRQQPGQSLTLIATANQGSEATYESGFVIDKFPISRPNLTFSTLTVSNMSPEDSSIYLCSVGAQGFETQYFGPGTRLLVL.

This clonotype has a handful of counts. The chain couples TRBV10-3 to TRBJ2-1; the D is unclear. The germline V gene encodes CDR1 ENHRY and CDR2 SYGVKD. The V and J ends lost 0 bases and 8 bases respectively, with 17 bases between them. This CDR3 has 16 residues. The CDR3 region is CAISESSGRIADEQFF. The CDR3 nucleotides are TGTGCCATCAGTGAGTCCTCCGGGCGTATCGCGGATGAGCAGTTCTTC.

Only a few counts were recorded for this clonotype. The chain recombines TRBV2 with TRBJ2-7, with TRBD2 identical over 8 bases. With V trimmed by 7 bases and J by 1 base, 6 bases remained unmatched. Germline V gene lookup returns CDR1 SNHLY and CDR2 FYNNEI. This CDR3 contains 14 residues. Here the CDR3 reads CASMAGTRSYEQYF. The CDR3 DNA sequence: TGTGCCAGCATGGCCGGGACTAGATCCTACGAGCAGTACTTC.

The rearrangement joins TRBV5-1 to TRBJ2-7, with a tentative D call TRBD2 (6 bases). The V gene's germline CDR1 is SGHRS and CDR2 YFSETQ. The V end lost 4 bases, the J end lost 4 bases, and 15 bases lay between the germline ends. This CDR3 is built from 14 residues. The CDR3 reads CASSTGLGSYEQYV. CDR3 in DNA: TGCGCCAGCAGCACGGGACTTGGGTCTTACGAGCAGTACGTC.

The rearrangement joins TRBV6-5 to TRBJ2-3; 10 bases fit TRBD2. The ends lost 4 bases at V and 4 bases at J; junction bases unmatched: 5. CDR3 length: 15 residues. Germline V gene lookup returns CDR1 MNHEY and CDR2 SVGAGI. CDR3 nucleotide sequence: TGTGCCAGCAGTTTCGCTAGCGGGAGACCAGATACGCAGTATTTT. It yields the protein CASSFASGRPDTQYF.

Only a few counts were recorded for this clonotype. The CDR3 spells CASTRTGNTEAFF. The CDR3 region has the DNA TGTGCCAGCACCAGAACCGGGAACACTGAAGCTTTCTTT. The chain uses TRBV6-1 and TRBJ1-1; D not resolved. CDR3 length: 13 amino acids. Trimming took off 7 bases at V and 1 base at J, with 10 bases between the two ends. Germline CDR1 is MNHNS and CDR2 is SASEGT.

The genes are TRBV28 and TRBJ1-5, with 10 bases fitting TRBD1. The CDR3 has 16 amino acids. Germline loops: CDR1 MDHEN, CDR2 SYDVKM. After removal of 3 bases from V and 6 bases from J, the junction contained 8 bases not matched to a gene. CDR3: CASSFSTGGGFQPQHF. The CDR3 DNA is TGTGCCAGCAGTTTCTCGACAGGGGGCGGTTTTCAGCCCCAGCATTTT. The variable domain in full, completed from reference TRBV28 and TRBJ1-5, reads DVKVTQSSRYLVKRTGEKVFLECVQDMDHENMFWYRQDPGLGLRLIYFSYDVKMKEKGDIPEGYSVSREKKERFSLILESASTNQTSMYLCASSFSTGGGFQPQHFGDGTRLSIL.

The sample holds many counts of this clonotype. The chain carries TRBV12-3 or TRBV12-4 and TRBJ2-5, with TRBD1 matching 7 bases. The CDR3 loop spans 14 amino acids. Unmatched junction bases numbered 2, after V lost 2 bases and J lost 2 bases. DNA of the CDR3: TGTGCCAGCAGTTTATGGGACAGACAAGAGACCCAGTACTTC. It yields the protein CASSLWDRQETQYF.

CDR3 residues: CSAPQGSAFSSYNEQFF. The CDR3 DNA reads as TGCAGTGCCCCGCAAGGGTCAGCGTTCAGCTCCTACAATGAGCAGTTCTTC. The J gene is TRBJ2-1, the V gene TRBV20-1; D remains unclear. The ends were cut back, 6 bases at V and 0 bases at J, with 21 bases in the middle. Germline CDR1 reads DFQATT; CDR2 reads SNEGSKA (reference sequence). This CDR3 has 17 residues.